Listed below are T cell receptor beta chains from one sample, sequenced in a study of blood T cell repertoires in COVID-19. The table came from immunoSEQ multiplex PCR; TCRdb's copy has only in-frame clones and leaves some out. The table lists about 190,000 clones, around four fifths of them singletons. Sample: peripheral blood. These receptors were collected from a man aged 50 to 59 with active or convalescent COVID-19. Both conserved end residues are part of each CDR3.

>TRBJ2-5|TRBV5-1
CASSLASGSQGRETQYF
>TRBJ1-5|TRBV30
CAWSVLINQPQHF
>TRBJ2-2|TRBV5-6
CASSLSGALRRFGELFF
>TRBJ2-1|TRBV24-1
CATSDAGAGRNEQFF
>TRBJ1-1|TRBV3-1/TRBV3-2
CASSQELTMNTEAFF
>TRBJ1-2|TRBV12-5
CASGEQGSYGYTF
>TRBJ2-1|TRBV6-5
CASRLDGGAYNEQFF
>TRBJ2-7|TRBV5-4
CASGLGSYEQYF
>TRBJ1-5|TRBV19
CASHDRAYSNQPQHF
>TRBJ1-1|TRBV6-6
CASSFGHLNTEAFF
>TRBJ2-3|TRBV3-1/TRBV3-2
CASSQEASGGFNTQYF
>TRBJ2-1|TRBV4-2
CASSHYYNEQFF
>TRBJ1-2|TRBV7-6
CASSLTGDGGYTF
>TRBJ2-1|TRBV5-1
CASSRTSGIGNEQFF
>TRBJ1-2|TRBV5-1
CASSPQASYGYTF
>TRBJ2-7|TRBV7-9
CASSPPRDREGEQYF
>TRBJ1-2|TRBV19
CASSTGQVVNYGYTF
>TRBJ1-4|TRBV15
CATSRAFQGAYEKLFF
>TRBJ1-2|TRBV25-1
CASSESDLTGDYGYTF
>TRBJ1-5|TRBV12-5
CASGLTSGQVNQPQHF
>TRBJ2-7|TRBV11-1
CASSDSGSLWEQYF
>TRBJ2-5|TRBV5-4
CASYKDPGGETQYF
>TRBJ2-2|TRBV10-3
CAIKRGTANTGELFF